This T cell receptor beta chain was profiled in a study of cytomegalovirus exposure and HLA in healthy donors. PCR employed 60 Vbeta and 13 Jbeta primers. Libraries were prepared by immunoSEQ multiplex PCR; TCRdb keeps only in-frame clonotypes and omits some of them. The data show about 120,000 clones, 77% seen once. With respect to this clone: Its antigen is not identified.

Study results and caveats: CMV serostatus alone was available as immune exposure information. Follow-up analysis later connected one missense variant in DCLRE1C with trimming of TCR beta V- and J-genes.

Per germline, CDR1 MNHNS and CDR2 SASEGT. The CDR3 contains 14 residues. The chain uses TRBV6-1 and TRBJ2-5; 7 bases line up with TRBD1. The DNA end is a closer match to TRBJ2-7, so the J assignment may be wrong. This TCR derives from a man aged 35-49 years in good health and CMV-seropositive. Sequencing was done on a sample of PBMCs. CDR3 nucleotides: TGTGCCAGCAGGCGACAGGGTGGGACCTACGAGCAGTACTTC. Protein product: CASRRQGGTYEQYF.